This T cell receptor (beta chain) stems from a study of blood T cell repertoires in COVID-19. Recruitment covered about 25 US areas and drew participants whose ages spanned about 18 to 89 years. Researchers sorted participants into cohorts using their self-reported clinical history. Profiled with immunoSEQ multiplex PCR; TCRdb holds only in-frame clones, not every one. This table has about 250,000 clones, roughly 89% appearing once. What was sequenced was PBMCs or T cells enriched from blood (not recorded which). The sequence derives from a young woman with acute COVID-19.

CDR3 in DNA: TGTGCCTGGAGGAGTCGGGAACAACCCCATCAGCCCCAGCATTTT. Its protein product is CAWRSREQPHQPQHF. V gene TRBV30 combines with J gene TRBJ1-5; no firm D call. The CDR3 is made up of 15 amino acids. Trimming left V 3 bases short and J 5 bases short, with 17 bases between. Germline loops: CDR1 GTSNPN, CDR2 SVGIG (reference sequence).